This T cell receptor (beta chain) was retrieved from a study of T cell responses to AZD1222 COVID-19 vaccine. General observations from the study: In all cases, repertoires were sampled only after the peak T cell response. The donor cohort was predominantly white British with a female majority, and clonal diversity may have been underestimated.

The CDR3 consists of 15 residues. In germline, CDR1 is MNHEY, CDR2 SVGEGT. V lost 2 bases, J lost 13 bases, and 21 bases lay in between. TCRdb's copy holds only in-frame clones and misses some; the assay was immunoSEQ multiplex PCR. This table has 65,000 to 100,000 clones, about 91% appearing once. Second doses were pooled across both intervals (about 4 or about 12 weeks). A remark on this clone: Antigen: not known.

This sequence joins TRBV6-2 or TRBV6-3 and TRBJ2-1, with no clear D. This sequence was found in an adult who received the AZD1222 COVID-19 vaccine. The sample here was peripheral blood, taken 28 days after the second AZD1222 dose. CDR3 DNA sequence: TGTGCCAGCAGTTACGAGAGTTGGGGATCCCCGATTCAGTTCTTC. This translates into CASSYESWGSPIQFF.